The clone carrying this T cell receptor (beta chain) was counted a few times. Its specificity is unknown. CDR3 length: 13 residues. J lost 4 bases, V lost 4 bases, and 4 bases had no gene match. The germline V gene encodes CDR1 MNHEY and CDR2 SMNVEV (reference sequence). The entry originates in a study of T cell repertoires in cytomegalovirus infection. TCRdb itself ran the reads through MiXCR, one entry per CDR3 protein. The data contain tens of thousands of distinct CDR3 sequences, roughly a fifth of them singletons. Findings and caveats of the study: The ex vivo response was dominated by HLA-C-restricted CMV-specific TCR beta clonotypes.

This specimen was CD8+ T cells from cultured PBMCs, taken from culture after CMV antigen stimulation. The clonotype was recovered from a human donor in good health (CMV status not recorded). Some clones in this sample may be carry-over from other donors' samples. The V call is TRBV27, the J call TRBJ2-7; 7 nucleotides line up with TRBD1. The CDR3 loop is CASSYGTAYEQYF. CDR3 in DNA: TGTGCCAGCAGTTACGGGACAGCATACGAGCAGTACTTC.